These 23 T cell receptor beta chains came from one sample sequenced in a study of neurological immune-mediated disorders. TCRdb reprocessed the 5' RACE reads via MiXCR and lists one record per CDR3 protein. The table has 80,000 or so distinct CDR3 sequences, 9.4% seen once; the top ten hold 1.7%. The sample comprised PBMCs. The receptors were sampled from a man between 45 and 60 years old in good health.

This clonotype came up many times. This sequence joins TRBV7-9 and TRBJ1-1; D unclear. The V end was cut by 0 bases, the J end by 0 bases, with 11 bases between. The CDR3 has 16 residues. From germline, CDR1 is SEHNR and CDR2 FQNEAQ (reference sequence). The CDR3 DNA sequence: TGTGCCAGCAGCTTAGCGGGAGGGTTAGTGAACACTGAAGCTTTCTTT. Translating gives CASSLAGGLVNTEAFF.

This clonotype has ten or more counts. The CDR3 here is CASRRTGFGEKLFF. The DNA for the CDR3 is TGTGCCAGCAGGAGGACAGGGTTTGGTGAAAAACTGTTTTTT. The chain uses TRBV12-3 or TRBV12-4 and TRBJ1-4; 8 bases match TRBD1. The CDR3 extends over 14 amino acids. V was clipped by 6 bases and J by 7 bases; unmatched bases: 7.

This clonotype was picked up many times. CDR3 region: CSAGVTDEKLFF. In DNA, the CDR3 is TGCAGTGCTGGGGTGACAGATGAAAAACTGTTTTTT. This rearrangement joins TRBV20-1 to TRBJ1-4, with a possible D match to TRBD1 (5 bases). The germline V gene has CDR1 DFQATT and CDR2 SNEGSKA (reference sequence). The CDR3 contains 12 residues. V gave up 5 bases and J gave up 6 bases, with 10 bases separating them.

This clonotype was counted ten times or more. The chain combines TRBV7-2 with TRBJ2-7; D unclear. In germline, CDR1 is SGHTA, CDR2 FQGNSA. V lost 3 bases to trimming and J lost 2 bases, with 8 bases between them. The CDR3 runs to 13 residues. The CDR3 DNA reads TGTGCCAGCAGCTTGCGGATTCCCTACGAGCAGTACTTC. Protein sequence: CASSLRIPYEQYF.

Worth noting for this clonotype: Being one base from a much bigger clone, this may be a read error. This sequence joins TRBV6-2 or TRBV6-3 and TRBJ2-1, with TRBD2 identical over 7 bases. Germline V gives CDR1 MNHEY, CDR2 SVGEGT. The CDR3 runs 14 residues. The chain's CDR3 is CDSRRGRTGGEQFF. The DNA for the CDR3 is TGTGACAGCAGGAGGGGCCGGACGGGAGGTGAGCAGTTCTTC.

The table lists this clonotype with many counts. The genes are TRBV7-9 and TRBJ2-1, with D possibly matching TRBD1 (6 bases). The CDR3 length is 18 residues. CDR1 and CDR2 (germline): SEHNR, FQNEAQ (reference sequence). Trimming removed 1 base at V and 0 bases at J, with 16 bases between. The CDR3 spells CASSLDYRDKYSYNEQFF. In DNA form, the CDR3 reads TGTGCCAGCAGCTTAGACTATAGGGACAAATACTCCTACAATGAGCAGTTCTTC.

This clonotype was seen repeatedly, ten times or more. The J gene is TRBJ1-6, the V gene TRBV14; tentative D call: TRBD1 (5 bases). The V gene's germline CDR1 is SGHDN and CDR2 FVKESK. The CDR3 loop spans 15 amino acids. Trimming left V 4 bases short and J 1 base short, with 8 bases between. CDR3 protein: CASSRQQSYNSPLHF. For the CDR3, the DNA is TGTGCCAGCAGCCGACAGCAATCCTATAATTCACCCCTCCACTTT.

The V gene is TRBV10-3, the J gene TRBJ2-7, with 7 nucleotides matching TRBD1. CDR3 size: 14 residues. Unmatched junction bases numbered 6, after V lost 0 bases and J lost 7 bases. From germline, CDR1 is ENHRY and CDR2 SYGVKD. The CDR3 reads CAISESDRLGEQYF. CDR3 sequence (DNA): TGTGCCATCAGTGAGTCGGACAGGCTTGGAGAGCAGTACTTC.

This clonotype was seen at least ten times. V usage is TRBV5-6 and J usage is TRBJ2-3; D is uncertain. Germline CDR1 SGHDT, CDR2 YYEEEE. V was shortened by 0 bases and J by 5 bases, with 13 bases between the two germline ends. The CDR3 runs 15 residues. CDR3 loop: CASSLVVAVRDTQYF. The DNA of the CDR3 is TGTGCCAGCAGCTTGGTGGTAGCTGTAAGAGATACGCAGTATTTT.

Many counts were recorded for this clonotype. The V and J genes are TRBV6-1 and TRBJ1-2; tentatively, D is TRBD1 (6 bases). The CDR3 runs 13 residues. V gave up 6 bases and J gave up 6 bases, with 14 bases separating them. Germline-derived CDR1 and CDR2 are MNHNS and SASEGT. CDR3 sequence: CASRTQGVDGYTF. The CDR3 nucleotides are TGTGCCAGCAGGACACAGGGAGTGGATGGCTACACCTTC.

This clonotype was observed at least ten times. V is TRBV30 and J is TRBJ2-5; possible D gene TRBD2, 7 bases. Germline V lookup: CDR1 GTSNPN, CDR2 SVGIG (reference sequence). Between the trimmed V and J ends, which lost 0 bases and 1 base, there was a span of 15 bases. The CDR3 spans 16 residues. CDR3 bases: TGTGCCTGGAGTGTTGGGGGGGCTCAGTTCCAAGAGACCCAGTACTTC. It codes for CAWSVGGAQFQETQYF.

This clonotype was counted at least ten times. J is TRBJ2-5 and V is TRBV9; a weak D match, TRBD2 (6 bases). Germline lookup yields CDR1 SGDLS and CDR2 YYNGEE. Trimming removed 1 base at V and 2 bases at J, with 12 bases between. This CDR3 contains 15 residues. The CDR3 protein is CASSVTSGEQETQYF. The CDR3 region has the DNA TGTGCCAGCAGCGTAACCTCGGGGGAACAAGAGACCCAGTACTTC.

This clonotype was seen repeatedly, ten times or more. This sequence joins TRBV15 and TRBJ2-7, with D tentatively TRBD1 or TRBD2 (5 bases each). The CDR3 covers 14 residues. CDR1 and CDR2 (germline): LNHNV, YYDKDF (reference sequence). V was shortened by 6 bases and J by 7 bases, with 19 bases between the two germline ends. The CDR3 nucleotides read TGTGCCACCAGGGCTCGCAGGGAATCGGGGGAGCAGTACTTC. Protein product: CATRARRESGEQYF.

Ten or more counts support this clonotype. The chain uses TRBV28 and TRBJ2-5; 9 positions agree with TRBD2. This CDR3 has 15 amino acids. CDR1 and CDR2 (germline): MDHEN, SYDVKM. V dropped 3 bases and J dropped 4; count of bases not matched to a gene: 6. The CDR3: CASSFWREGLETQYF. CDR3 coding DNA: TGTGCCAGCAGTTTCTGGCGGGAGGGCCTAGAGACCCAGTACTTC.

This chain connects TRBV7-2 to TRBJ2-2; the D call may be TRBD1 or TRBD2 (5 bases each). CDR3 length: 15 residues. Germline V lookup: CDR1 SGHTA, CDR2 FQGNSA. V was shortened by 5 bases and J by 16 bases, with 26 bases between the two germline ends. The CDR3 bases are TGTGCCAGCAGCCAGGGATTTTTTAACACCGGGGACCCGTTTTTT. It translates to CASSQGFFNTGDPFF.

This clonotype was seen repeatedly, ten times or more. The genes are TRBV27 and TRBJ2-5; D is ambiguous. Trimming pared 3 bases from V and 5 bases from J, leaving 7 bases between. Germline CDR1 and CDR2: MNHEY and SMNVEV (reference sequence). This CDR3 has 12 amino acids. CDR3 region: CASSFRGETQYF. Written as DNA, the CDR3 is TGTGCCAGCAGTTTTCGAGGCGAGACCCAGTACTTC.

A few counts support this clonotype. The V gene is TRBV2, the J gene TRBJ2-5; 13 bases line up with TRBD2. CDR3 size: 16 residues. J lost 2 bases, V lost 6 bases, and 6 bases had no gene match. Per the germline V gene, CDR1 is SNHLY and CDR2 is FYNNEI. This CDR3 reads CASRPRTSGGQETQYF. The CDR3 nucleotides read TGTGCCAGCAGACCAAGGACTAGCGGGGGACAAGAGACCCAGTACTTC.

This clonotype came up many times. V gene TRBV2 combines with J gene TRBJ2-2; D may be TRBD1 or TRBD2 (6 bases each). V shed 9 bases and J shed 5 bases, with 7 bases lying between them. The germline gives CDR1 SNHLY, CDR2 FYNNEI. The CDR3 has 11 residues. Here the CDR3 reads CARGGTGELFF. DNA for the CDR3: TGTGCCAGAGGGGGGACCGGGGAGCTGTTTTTT.

This clonotype has a count of ten or more. The chain combines TRBV4-1 with TRBJ2-5; D is perhaps TRBD2 (6 bases). The V end was cut by 1 base, the J end by 0 bases, with 12 bases between. This CDR3 comprises 16 residues. Looked up from germline, CDR1 is MGHRA and CDR2 is YSYEKL. Here the CDR3 reads CASSQVRREHQETQYF. The CDR3 DNA follows: TGCGCCAGCAGCCAAGTAAGGCGGGAACACCAAGAGACCCAGTACTTC.

In nucleotides, the CDR3 is TGTGCCAGCAGTACCCCGGGACAGAGATACGAGCAGTACTTC. Encoded protein: CASSTPGQRYEQYF. The J gene is TRBJ2-7, the V gene TRBV28; 7 bases agree with TRBD1. CDR1 and CDR2 from the germline V gene are MDHEN and SYDVKM. J was trimmed by 4 bases and V by 5 bases; bases with no gene match: 8. The CDR3 is 14 residues long.

The sample holds many counts of this clonotype. V usage is TRBV12-3 or TRBV12-4 and J usage is TRBJ2-3; D not certain. The length of the CDR3 is 13 residues. The V gene lost 6 bases and the J gene lost 5 bases, with 12 bases spanning the gap. CDR3 in DNA: TGTGCCAGCAGCCCTTCATATGAAGATACGCAGTATTTT. It translates to CASSPSYEDTQYF.

This clonotype was picked up many times. The J gene is TRBJ1-4, the V gene TRBV20-1, with 7 bases lining up with TRBD1. Looked up from germline, CDR1 is DFQATT and CDR2 is SNEGSKA (reference sequence). The CDR3 runs 15 residues. After removal of 3 bases from V and 4 bases from J, the junction contained 8 bases not matched to a gene. DNA for the CDR3: TGCAGTGCTAGCGCGAGGACAGGCCGTAATGAAAAACTGTTTTTT. This sequence encodes CSASARTGRNEKLFF.

About this clonotype: One end of the junction fails to match germline, which may point to a read error. J is TRBJ2-1 and V is TRBV12-3 or TRBV12-4, with a possible D match to TRBD2 (6 bases). This CDR3 contains 15 residues. The CDR3 nucleotides read TGTGCCAGTTTTGGCGGGGTAAGCTCCTGCAATGAGCAGTTCTTC. Its protein product is CASFGGVSSCNEQFF.